The 24 T cell receptor beta chains reported below all come from one sample, sequenced in a study of metastatic and nonmetastatic thyroid tumors (dated by TCRdb to about 2020). No treatment had been received by any patient before thyroid surgery. The library was produced with PCR. Sequencing was carried out with an Illumina HiSeq 4000. TCRdb reran the public reads through fastp at Q25 and MiXCR, keeping productive beta chains. Recorded for this sample are about 19,000 clones; 20% to 30% of them occurred a single time. The top ten clones comprise less than 4% of the sample. The source material was blood. The source is a male donor with papillary thyroid cancer or a benign thyroid nodule (not recorded which). Some clones in this sample may be carry-over from other donors' samples.

Within the sample, this clone is medium-sized. This chain links TRBV5-1 with TRBJ2-3; TRBD2 matches at 9 bases. The germline V gene encodes CDR1 SGHRS and CDR2 YFSETQ. J gave up 0 bases and V 4 bases, and 9 bases lay outside the gene matches. The CDR3 is 17 residues long. The CDR3 region has the DNA TGCGCCAGCAGCCGCCTCGGCGGGAGGGCTAGCACAGATACGCAGTATTTT. Translation gives CASSRLGGRASTDTQYF.

This clone was counted only a few times. The chain links TRBV7-2 to TRBJ2-1; 11 bases are shared with TRBD2. The J segment lost 4 bases and the V segment lost 3 bases, leaving 5 bases of the junction unmatched. The CDR3 is made up of 16 amino acids. From germline, CDR1 is SGHTA and CDR2 FQGNSA. The CDR3 here is CASSFSGRAGYNEQFF. CDR3 nucleotide sequence: TGTGCCAGCAGCTTTAGCGGGAGGGCCGGGTACAATGAGCAGTTCTTC. The whole variable domain, remainder taken from reference TRBV7-2 and TRBJ2-1, is GAGVSQSPSNKVTEKGKDVELRCDPISGHTALYWYRQSLGQGLEFLIYFQGNSAPDKSGLPSDRFSAERTGGSVSTLTIQRTQQEDSAVYLCASSFSGRAGYNEQFFGPGTRLTVL.

The chain employs TRBV18 and TRBJ2-3; a weak D match, TRBD2 (6 bases). V lost 6 bases, J lost 1 base, and 14 bases lay in between. CDR1 and CDR2 from the germline V gene are KGHSH and LQKENI. The CDR3 sequence is 15 residues long. The CDR3 region has the DNA TGTGCCAGCTCCCTCCGGGAGATGGGCACAGATACGCAGTATTTT. This codes for CASSLREMGTDTQYF.

The chain has TRBV7-8 and TRBJ2-7, with TRBD1 identical over 7 bases. Germline trimming cut 5 bases from V and 3 bases from J; bases unmatched to any gene: 10. This CDR3 comprises 15 residues. Germline V gene lookup returns CDR1 SGHVS and CDR2 FQNEAQ. In DNA form, the CDR3 reads TGTGCCAGCAGCGAATGGACCGGGACAGTCTACGAGCAGTACTTC. Amino acid sequence: CASSEWTGTVYEQYF.

This clone was detected only a few times. This sequence joins TRBV2 and TRBJ1-2, with TRBD1 as a possible D gene (5 bases). The CDR3 has 12 amino acids. V shed 3 bases and J shed 11 bases, with 13 bases lying between them. Germline CDR1 is SNHLY and CDR2 is FYNNEI. The CDR3 DNA sequence: TGTGCCAGCAGTGATGGGACCCTCAGGTACACCTTC. Translated: CASSDGTLRYTF.

V and J are TRBV2 and TRBJ1-5; the match to TRBD1 covers 9 bases. The V segment lost 1 base and the J segment 5 bases; nucleotides outside the gene matches: 9. Germline-derived CDR1 and CDR2 are SNHLY and FYNNEI. The CDR3 is 17 amino acids. The CDR3 DNA reads TGTGCCAGCAGTGAAGGGGGGGACTGGGACAGGGATCAGCCCCAGCATTTT. Encoded protein: CASSEGGDWDRDQPQHF.

This chain links TRBV30 with TRBJ2-7, with D maybe TRBD2 (5 bases). CDR1 is GTSNPN, CDR2 SVGIG, per germline (reference sequence). Trimming took off 0 bases at V and 2 bases at J, with 5 bases between the two ends. CDR3 length equals 12 residues. The CDR3 reads CAWSVGAYEQYF. The CDR3 region has the DNA TGTGCCTGGAGTGTCGGGGCCTACGAGCAGTACTTC.

Concerning this clone: Additional DNA sequences in this sample encode the identical CDR3. The chain uses TRBV20-1 and TRBJ1-2; no definite D call. The CDR3 covers 16 residues. V shed 3 bases and J shed 0 bases, with 17 bases lying between them. The V gene's germline CDR1 is DFQATT and CDR2 SNEGSKA (reference sequence). DNA for the CDR3: TGCAGTGCTAGCGGTCCCCGTGGGGTATCTAACTATGGCTACACCTTC. It translates to CSASGPRGVSNYGYTF.

This rearrangement joins TRBV6-1 to TRBJ2-7, with 8 bases that match TRBD2. CDR1 is MNHNS and CDR2 is SASEGT in the germline V gene. Trimming cost V 1 base and J 0 bases; bases outside gene matches: 5. The CDR3 sequence is 16 residues long. The CDR3 protein is CASSEGSGRGSYEQYF. The CDR3 nucleotides read TGTGCCAGCAGTGAAGGGAGCGGGAGAGGCTCCTACGAGCAGTACTTC.

The chain carries TRBV4-3 and TRBJ1-3; D might be TRBD1 (5 bases). V shed 0 bases and J shed 4 bases, with 13 bases lying between them. This CDR3 has 16 residues. The germline gives CDR1 LGHNA, CDR2 YSLEER. The CDR3 DNA is TGCGCCAGCAGCCAAGATCCAGGGTTGTTCGGAAACACCATATATTTT. Its protein is CASSQDPGLFGNTIYF.

This clone was seen repeatedly, ten times or more. The rearrangement uses TRBV20-1 and TRBJ1-4; 10 bases map to TRBD1. Trimming removed 6 bases from V and 0 bases from J; junction bases left unmatched: 13. The CDR3 sequence is 18 residues long. CDR1 and CDR2 from the germline V gene are DFQATT and SNEGSKA (reference sequence). The CDR3 sequence is CSASGTGATFSTNEKLFF. For the CDR3, the DNA is TGCAGTGCATCCGGGACAGGGGCTACCTTTTCAACTAATGAAAAACTGTTTTTT.

There are a few counts of this clone. The chain is built from TRBV7-9 and TRBJ2-7, with 8 bases that match TRBD1. This CDR3 is 14 amino acids long. CDR1 and CDR2 from the germline V gene are SEHNR and FQNEAQ (reference sequence). Trimming cost V 5 bases and J 3 bases; bases outside gene matches: 6. CDR3 DNA: TGTGCCAGCAGCCACCGGGACAGGAACTACGAGCAGTACTTC. Residues: CASSHRDRNYEQYF. Full variable domain (remainder filled in from reference TRBV7-9 and TRBJ2-7): DTGVSQNPRHKITKRGQNVTFRCDPISEHNRLYWYRQTLGQGPEFLTYFQNEAQLEKSRLLSDRFSAERPKGSFSTLEIQRTEQGDSAMYLCASSHRDRNYEQYFGPGTRLTVT.

This clone was seen a handful of times. This sequence joins TRBV29-1 and TRBJ1-5; D possibly corresponds to TRBD1 (6 bases). The V gene lost 2 bases and the J gene lost 5 bases, with 13 bases spanning the gap. Germline CDR1 and CDR2: SQVTM and ANQGSEA. CDR3 size: 14 residues. The CDR3 region is CSVELQGWDQPQHF. The CDR3 DNA is TGCAGCGTTGAATTACAGGGTTGGGATCAGCCCCAGCATTTT. The full variable domain, its missing parts supplied by reference TRBV29-1 and TRBJ1-5, is SAVISQKPSRDICQRGTSLTIQCQVDSQVTMMFWYRQQPGQSLTLIATANQGSEATYESGFVIDKFPISRPNLTFSTLTVSNMSPEDSSIYLCSVELQGWDQPQHFGDGTRLSIL.

This clone was seen at least ten times. This chain links TRBV20-1 with TRBJ1-4, with 7 bases identical to TRBD1. The CDR3 sequence is 14 residues long. Germline V gene lookup returns CDR1 DFQATT and CDR2 SNEGSKA (reference sequence). The trim removed 4 bases at V and 6 bases at J, leaving 8 bases unmatched. The CDR3 DNA is TGCAGTGCTATATCTCCAGGGGGGGATGAAAAACTGTTTTTT. Protein sequence: CSAISPGGDEKLFF.

At least ten counts were recorded for this clone. The V call is TRBV30, the J call TRBJ1-5; D remains unclear. V was cut by 0 bases and J by 6 bases, with 9 bases left in between. CDR3 size: 13 residues. Germline V gene sequence: CDR1 GTSNPN, CDR2 SVGIG (reference sequence). CDR3 DNA: TGTGCCTGGAGTGTAGAGGGTAGTCAGCCCCAGCATTTT. Protein product: CAWSVEGSQPQHF.

This clone was detected ten times or more. The chain joins TRBV20-1 to TRBJ2-5; possibly TRBD1 or TRBD2 for D (7 bases each). The germline CDR1 and CDR2 sequences are DFQATT and SNEGSKA (reference sequence). With 7 bases removed from V and 3 bases from J, the gap between germline ends came to 18 bases. The CDR3 totals 14 residues. The chain's CDR3 is CSVGGGGREETQYF. CDR3 bases: TGCAGTGTCGGGGGAGGGGGCCGCGAAGAGACCCAGTACTTC.

This clone qualifies as medium-sized. This sequence joins TRBV20-1 and TRBJ1-6; D is possibly TRBD1 (5 bases). Looked up from germline, CDR1 is DFQATT and CDR2 is SNEGSKA (reference sequence). V was cut by 2 bases and J by 8 bases, with 19 bases left in between. This CDR3 is 16 amino acids long. Written as DNA, the CDR3 is TGCAGTGCTAGAACAGGCTTATTAGGCGCTTATTCACCCCTCCACTTT. Its translation is CSARTGLLGAYSPLHF.

In its sample, this clone was seen a few times. In DNA, the CDR3 is TGTGCCAGCAGTGAACCCAACGGCGGGGAGCTGTTTTTT. It encodes CASSEPNGGELFF. The chain uses TRBV2 and TRBJ2-2; D ambiguous. Germline V CDR1 and CDR2: SNHLY, FYNNEI. The V gene lost 2 bases and the J gene lost 7 bases, with 8 bases spanning the gap. The CDR3 is made up of 13 amino acids.

This clone was picked up many times. The V gene is TRBV20-1, the J gene TRBJ1-5; no clear D. The V gene's germline CDR1 is DFQATT and CDR2 SNEGSKA (reference sequence). The CDR3 has 13 residues. The V and J ends lost 6 bases and 6 bases respectively, with 15 bases between them. Here the CDR3 DNA reads TGCAGTGCCACGGACTTCCGAGGTCAGCCCCAGCATTTT. Translation: CSATDFRGQPQHF.

This clone was seen ten or more times. V usage is TRBV18 and J usage is TRBJ2-3; TRBD1 is a possible D gene (6 bases). V lost 3 bases and J lost 3, with 7 bases in between. Looked up from germline, CDR1 is KGHSH and CDR2 is LQKENI. The CDR3 covers 13 residues. This chain's CDR3 is CASSPGQTDTQYF. The CDR3, as DNA: TGTGCCAGCTCACCTGGACAGACAGATACGCAGTATTTT.

The V gene is TRBV6-1, the J gene TRBJ2-1; D is ambiguous. CDR3 length: 14 residues. Germline V gene data show CDR1 as MNHNS and CDR2 as SASEGT. Trimming took 4 bases from V and 7 from J, leaving 14 bases between them. The CDR3, as DNA: TGTGCCAGCAGTGTAATAAGACCGACTAATGAGCAGTTCTTC. This gives the protein CASSVIRPTNEQFF.

J is TRBJ1-1 and V is TRBV24-1; D is perhaps TRBD1 (5 bases). This CDR3 has 16 residues. V lost 2 bases, J lost 9 bases, and 21 bases lay in between. Germline CDR1 and CDR2: KGHDR and SFDVKD. The CDR3 loop reads CATSDSRGRVLSKAFF. The CDR3 coding sequence is TGTGCCACCAGTGATTCGAGGGGCAGGGTTCTTTCCAAAGCTTTCTTT.

The V and J genes are TRBV5-1 and TRBJ2-2; perhaps D is TRBD1 or TRBD2 (5 bases each). Germline-derived CDR1 and CDR2 are SGHRS and YFSETQ. V was pared by 2 bases and J by 4 bases, with 12 bases between. CDR3 size: 15 residues. The CDR3 sequence: CASSFTRGPTGELFF. The CDR3 DNA reads TGCGCCAGCAGCTTTACTAGGGGACCCACCGGGGAGCTGTTTTTT.

The chain couples TRBV20-1 to TRBJ2-7; 7 bases line up with TRBD1. Germline V gene lookup returns CDR1 DFQATT and CDR2 SNEGSKA (reference sequence). This CDR3 contains 12 residues. Germline trimming cut 7 bases from V and 0 bases from J; bases unmatched to any gene: 3. CDR3 DNA sequence: TGCAGTGGGACAGGAGGCTCCTACGAGCAGTACTTC. Translated, it gives CSGTGGSYEQYF.